These 26 T cell receptor beta chains were sequenced from one sample in a study of identical twins. TCRdb used MiXCR to reprocess the 5' RACE reads, holding one entry per CDR3 protein. The sample comprises around 680,000 distinct CDR3 sequences, 8.6% of which are singletons, and approximately 0.94% rests with the top ten. These data are also associated with another study on yellow fever vaccine responses in identical twins.

Sequencing was performed on PBMCs. The origin of the receptors is a woman in her late teens or twenties in good health.

This clonotype was picked up many times. This chain uses TRBV5-1 with TRBJ2-5; D perhaps matches TRBD1 (6 bases). The ends were cut back, 3 bases at V and 5 bases at J, with 14 bases in the middle. The CDR3 has 14 amino acids. CDR1 and CDR2 (germline): SGHRS, YFSETQ. The CDR3 bases are TGCGCCAGCAGCTCGGCGGACAGCCCGGAGACCCAGTACTTC. Amino acid sequence: CASSSADSPETQYF.

This clonotype occurred many times. The chain couples TRBV7-9 to TRBJ2-1, with D unresolved. V was trimmed by 0 bases and J by 10 bases, leaving 7 bases between them. This CDR3 spans 12 amino acids. Germline lookup yields CDR1 SEHNR and CDR2 FQNEAQ (reference sequence). The CDR3 region is CASSLARGEQFF. The CDR3 DNA reads as TGTGCCAGCAGCTTAGCTAGAGGAGAGCAGTTCTTC.

This chain uses TRBV12-5 with TRBJ2-6; D remains unclear. Trimming took 6 bases from V and 4 from J, leaving 7 bases between them. This CDR3 has 13 residues. Germline lookup yields CDR1 LGHNT and CDR2 FRNRAP. CDR3 residues: CASGQSGANVLTF. The DNA of the CDR3 is TGTGCTAGTGGCCAATCGGGGGCCAACGTCCTGACTTTC.

The rearrangement joins TRBV10-3 to TRBJ1-1; no clear D. The CDR3 loop spans 15 amino acids. Per germline, CDR1 ENHRY and CDR2 SYGVKD. The ends were cut back, 6 bases at V and 1 base at J, with 15 bases in the middle. The CDR3 sequence: CAISPQSLGNTEAFF. The CDR3 bases are TGTGCCATCAGCCCTCAATCCCTGGGGAACACTGAAGCTTTCTTT.

The CDR3 region is CASSESNGWTGELFF. The CDR3 DNA reads as TGCGCCAGCAGTGAGTCGAACGGGTGGACCGGGGAGCTGTTTTTT. The gene calls are TRBV10-1 and TRBJ2-2, with unresolved D. Germline assignment: CDR1 WNHNN and CDR2 SYGVQD (reference sequence). V lost 0 bases, J lost 5 bases, and 10 bases lay in between. The CDR3 is made up of 15 amino acids.

This clonotype was recorded at least ten times. The V call is TRBV6-1, the J call TRBJ2-3; unclear D gene. CDR3 length: 15 residues. Per germline, CDR1 MNHNS and CDR2 SASEGT. Trimming stripped 2 bases from V and 0 bases from J, with 9 bases between. DNA of the CDR3: TGTGCCAGCAGTGAACAAACGGGTAGCACAGATACGCAGTATTTT. Translating gives CASSEQTGSTDTQYF.

This clonotype was seen only a few times. The chain links TRBV7-2 to TRBJ2-3; D is unclear. Germline V gives CDR1 SGHTA, CDR2 FQGNSA. The CDR3 is made up of 15 amino acids. V gave up 5 bases and J gave up 1 base, with 13 bases separating them. DNA for the CDR3: TGTGCCAGCAGCCCGGATCGTCAGGGCACAGATACGCAGTATTTT. Residues: CASSPDRQGTDTQYF.

This clonotype has more than one count but fewer than ten. V is TRBV27 and J is TRBJ2-5; 8 nucleotides line up with TRBD2. V was clipped by 3 bases and J by 0 bases; unmatched bases: 3. The CDR3 sequence is 15 residues long. Per germline, CDR1 MNHEY and CDR2 SMNVEV (reference sequence). CDR3 DNA sequence: TGTGCCAGCAGTTTCGCGGGGGGTTACCAAGAGACCCAGTACTTC. Amino acid sequence: CASSFAGGYQETQYF.

This clonotype was detected only a few times. This rearrangement joins TRBV28 to TRBJ1-1; D remains ambiguous. Trimming pared 4 bases from V and 2 bases from J, leaving 17 bases between. The CDR3 covers 16 residues. Germline lookup yields CDR1 MDHEN and CDR2 SYDVKM. CDR3 residues: CASSSQASSKNTEAFF. CDR3 DNA sequence: TGTGCCAGCAGTTCCCAGGCGAGCAGCAAAAACACTGAAGCTTTCTTT.

The chain has TRBV20-1 and TRBJ2-7; D might be TRBD2 (5 bases). Germline V lookup: CDR1 DFQATT, CDR2 SNEGSKA (reference sequence). The V end was cut by 4 bases, the J end by 0 bases, with 10 bases between. There are 13 residues in the CDR3. CDR3 sequence reads: CSAIGGYSYEQYF. As DNA, the CDR3 is TGCAGTGCTATTGGAGGTTACTCCTACGAGCAGTACTTC.

The rearrangement uses TRBV28 and TRBJ2-5; D unclear. This CDR3 contains 13 residues. V lost 5 bases and J 1 base, leaving 8 bases between the germline ends. The germline CDR1 and CDR2 sequences are MDHEN and SYDVKM. CDR3 coding DNA: TGTGCCAGCAGTGCGACAACCCAAGAGACCCAGTACTTC. This gives the protein CASSATTQETQYF.

The chain links TRBV11-2 to TRBJ2-4; D possibly corresponds to TRBD1 (6 bases). The V end lost 5 bases, the J end lost 0 bases, and 17 bases lay between the germline ends. The CDR3 runs 17 residues. Germline-derived CDR1 and CDR2 are SGHAT and FQNNGV. CDR3 sequence reads: CASSPRWGPLAKNIQYF. The CDR3 nucleotides read TGTGCCAGCAGCCCAAGGTGGGGGCCCCTAGCCAAAAACATTCAGTACTTC.

This clonotype was seen repeatedly, ten times or more. The rearrangement joins TRBV5-1 to TRBJ2-7, with 9 bases fitting TRBD1. The CDR3 is 16 residues long. The trim removed 0 bases at V and 3 bases at J, leaving 7 bases unmatched. CDR1 and CDR2 (germline): SGHRS, YFSETQ. For the CDR3, the DNA is TGCGCCAGCAGCTTGGACGGACAGGGGACGGACTACGAGCAGTACTTC. Amino acids: CASSLDGQGTDYEQYF.

The CDR3 bases are TGTGCCAGCAGTTCGCGGGGGAGAATTGGCAATGAGCAGTTCTTC. Protein: CASSSRGRIGNEQFF. The V call is TRBV28, the J call TRBJ2-1; 7 bases align to TRBD2. J was trimmed by 6 bases and V by 4 bases; bases with no gene match: 9. The germline gives CDR1 MDHEN, CDR2 SYDVKM. There are 15 residues in the CDR3.

This clonotype was counted between two and nine times. This chain links TRBV6-5 with TRBJ1-1; a weak D match, TRBD1 (6 bases). CDR3 length: 18 amino acids. Per the germline V gene, CDR1 is MNHEY and CDR2 is SVGAGI. Trimming took 0 bases from V and 0 from J, leaving 17 bases between them. DNA for the CDR3: TGTGCCAGCAGTTACTCAAGGCCTATGACAGGAATGAACACTGAAGCTTTCTTT. It encodes CASSYSRPMTGMNTEAFF.

Comments on this clonotype: At one boundary the junction diverges from the germline segment, which might be a read error. The chain recombines TRBV2 with TRBJ2-7; D may be TRBD1 (6 bases). The CDR3 has 19 amino acids. Germline CDR1 is SNHLY and CDR2 is FYNNEI. Here the CDR3 reads CASSEPGDRKLLRQVVECF. The CDR3 DNA sequence: TGTGCCAGCAGTGAGCCAGGGGACCGAAAGCTCCTACGGCAGGTTGTCGAATGCTTC.

The chain couples TRBV3-1 to TRBJ2-4; 11 nucleotides align to TRBD1. Germline V gene sequence: CDR1 LGHDT, CDR2 YNNKEL (reference sequence). The CDR3 is 16 amino acids. V was clipped by 3 bases and J by 2 bases; unmatched bases: 3. The DNA for the CDR3 is TGTGCCAGCAGCCACGGGACAGGGGGAACCAAAAACATTCAGTACTTC. This encodes CASSHGTGGTKNIQYF.

This clonotype appeared many times. The CDR3 DNA reads TGCAGTGCTAGAGACAGGGGAGCAGATACGCAGTATTTT. The encoded protein is CSARDRGADTQYF. The V gene is TRBV20-1, the J gene TRBJ2-3; a weak D match, TRBD1 (6 bases). V was cut by 0 bases and J by 4 bases, with 8 bases left in between. Germline CDR1 is DFQATT and CDR2 is SNEGSKA (reference sequence). The CDR3 consists of 13 residues.

The sample holds a few counts of this clonotype. The V gene is TRBV20-1, the J gene TRBJ2-1; D is uncertain. The CDR3 is made up of 15 amino acids. Per the germline V gene, CDR1 is DFQATT and CDR2 is SNEGSKA (reference sequence). The V end lost 6 bases, the J end lost 5 bases, and 20 bases lay between the germline ends. CDR3 nucleotide sequence: TGCAGTGCGAAACGACACGGACCTGTGCACAATGAGCAGTTCTTC. Translated, it gives CSAKRHGPVHNEQFF.

This clonotype was found many times. V and J are TRBV10-3 and TRBJ1-3; D gene ambiguous. This CDR3 is 13 amino acids long. Trimming took off 2 bases at V and 7 bases at J, with 9 bases between the two ends. Germline loops: CDR1 ENHRY, CDR2 SYGVKD. The CDR3 region has the DNA TGTGCCATCAGTGAGATAGAAGGGAACACCATATATTTT. Its translation is CAISEIEGNTIYF.

The chain is built from TRBV9 and TRBJ2-3, with 7 bases aligning to TRBD2. This CDR3 contains 14 residues. Germline trimming cut 4 bases from V and 5 bases from J; bases unmatched to any gene: 7. Looked up from germline, CDR1 is SGDLS and CDR2 is YYNGEE. The CDR3 bases are TGTGCCAGCAGCCTCGTGGGGGGGGGAGATACGCAGTATTTT. Translated: CASSLVGGGDTQYF.

This clonotype occurred many times. This chain uses TRBV5-1 with TRBJ2-2, with 8 positions matching TRBD1. Germline-derived CDR1 and CDR2 are SGHRS and YFSETQ. Unmatched junction bases numbered 3, after V lost 4 bases and J lost 1 base. This CDR3 contains 15 residues. The CDR3 DNA is TGCGCCAGCAGCCGTACAGGGGGGAACACCGGGGAGCTGTTTTTT. The encoded protein is CASSRTGGNTGELFF.

This clonotype has a handful of counts. The genes are TRBV29-1 and TRBJ2-5; tentatively, D is TRBD1 (6 bases). Trimming left V 4 bases short and J 4 bases short, with 10 bases between. The CDR3 extends over 12 amino acids. From germline, CDR1 is SQVTM and CDR2 ANQGSEA. For the CDR3, the DNA is TGCAGCGTTGCTGGGGGCCGAGAGACCCAGTACTTC. Protein: CSVAGGRETQYF.

In this sample, this clonotype turned up a few times. The J gene is TRBJ2-7, the V gene TRBV6-5; tentatively, D is TRBD1 (7 bases). This CDR3 region has 12 residues. In germline, CDR1 is MNHEY, CDR2 SVGAGI. The V end lost 8 bases, the J end lost 4 bases, and 12 bases lay between the germline ends. CDR3 in amino acids: CASQQGTYEQYF. CDR3 DNA sequence: TGTGCCAGCCAACAGGGGACTTACGAGCAGTACTTC.

This clonotype occurred a few times. The genes are TRBV19 and TRBJ2-3; D uncertain. The CDR3 spans 13 residues. Trimming removed 1 base at V and 2 bases at J, with 4 bases between. From germline, CDR1 is LNHDA and CDR2 SQIVND (reference sequence). The CDR3 DNA is TGTGCCAGTAGTATAGCGAACACAGATACGCAGTATTTT. Translating it yields CASSIANTDTQYF.

The chain is built from TRBV6-1 and TRBJ2-5; TRBD2 agrees at 12 bases. V shed 3 bases and J 5 bases; nucleotides not matched to a gene: 4. Germline values: CDR1 MNHNS, CDR2 SASEGT. There are 15 residues in the CDR3. The CDR3 sequence: CASSETSGGWETQYF. The CDR3 DNA reads as TGTGCCAGCAGTGAGACTAGCGGGGGTTGGGAGACCCAGTACTTC.